Below, 27 T cell receptor beta chains from the same sample are listed, as sequenced in a study of tumor-infiltrating lymphocytes in primary liver carcinoma. It was unsorted whole blood that yielded blood RNA, and germline DNA was also extracted. A primer matching the constant region was used to make TCR beta cDNA from approximately 0.45 ug of total RNA. Nested multiplex PCR, run for three rounds with slightly modified ARM-PCR, yielded TCR beta libraries. The first two PCR rounds used TRBV1-TRBV30 forward primers with a C-beta reverse primer, 9 to 10 cycles each. TCRdb re-analysed the multiplex PCR reads in MiXCR, keeping a single row per CDR3 protein. This sample has around 330,000 distinct CDR3 sequences; 58% occur once, and the top ten carry approximately 15%. The sample consisted of peripheral blood. The receptors derive from a woman in her twenties or thirties with primary liver carcinoma and hepatitis B virus infection.

Note on this clonotype: The junction departs from the called germline gene at one end, perhaps through a read error. The chain employs TRBV11-2 and TRBJ2-1; the D call may be TRBD1 or TRBD2 (5 bases each). The CDR3 runs to 14 residues. Germline V gene sequence: CDR1 SGHAT, CDR2 FQNNGV. CDR3 nucleotides: TGTACCAGCAGCTTGGGGGATAACAGGTATGAGCAGTTCTTC. Translated, it gives CTSSLGDNRYEQFF.

Note on this clonotype: In this CDR3 the conserved last residue, phenylalanine or tryptophan, is missing, so a read error is likely. The chain joins TRBV11-2 to TRBJ2-1; 8 bases map to TRBD1. The CDR3 is 13 amino acids. V dropped 1 base and J dropped 9; count of bases not matched to a gene: 2. The germline V gene has CDR1 SGHAT and CDR2 FQNNGV. Here the CDR3 reads CASSLADRAEQFL. CDR3 in DNA: TGTGCCAGCAGCTTAGCGGACAGGGCTGAGCAGTTCCTC.

Of note for this clonotype: This clone may be a read error of a much larger clone one base away. The chain employs TRBV29-1 and TRBJ2-1; D assignment may be TRBD1 or TRBD2 (6 bases each). CDR3 size: 13 residues. CDR1 is SQVTM and CDR2 is ANQGSEA in the germline V gene. The CDR3 region has the DNA TGCAGGCTAGAAGGAGGGGGAGGTTTTGAGCAGTTCTTC. Its translation: CRLEGGGGFEQFF.

This clonotype was seen just once. The junction departs from germline at one end; a sequencing error may be responsible. The V and J genes are TRBV11-3 and TRBJ1-5; D is possibly TRBD1 (6 bases). The CDR3 contains 15 residues. Germline assignment: CDR1 SGHNT and CDR2 YENEEA. CDR3 in DNA: TGTGCCAGCAGCTTACCAGGACAGTGTTCACAGCCCCGGCATTTT. This encodes CASSLPGQCSQPRHF.

Remarks on this clonotype: A read error may account for a junction end that differs from germline. V gene TRBV29-1 combines with J gene TRBJ2-7, with 7 bases aligning to TRBD1. The CDR3 consists of 14 residues. Germline loops: CDR1 SQVTM, CDR2 ANQGSEA. CDR3 region: CSIDLTGSGYEQYF. Here the CDR3 DNA reads TGCAGCATTGACCTGACAGGGTCGGGATACGAGCAGTACTTC.

The chain combines TRBV11-2 with TRBJ2-3; the match to TRBD2 covers 13 bases. CDR3 length: 18 residues. The V segment lost 1 base and the J segment 11 bases; nucleotides outside the gene matches: 15. CDR1 and CDR2 from the germline V gene are SGHAT and FQNNGV. CDR3 bases: TGTGCCAGCAGCTTAGTACTAGCGGGAGGGCCTGGTGTAGACATGCAGTATTTT. It yields the protein CASSLVLAGGPGVDMQYF.

This clonotype was found once. The junction departs from the called germline gene at one end, perhaps through a read error. The chain has TRBV11-1 and TRBJ2-1; D may be TRBD2 (6 bases). The CDR3 length is 14 residues. Germline-derived CDR1 and CDR2 are SGHAT and FQDESV (reference sequence). The CDR3 DNA reads TGTGACAGCAGCCTAACCCGACTAGTTTATGAGCAGTTTTTC. Translated: CDSSLTRLVYEQFF.

This clonotype was detected only once. The CDR3 carries no conserved terminal phenylalanine or tryptophan, so it likely arises from a read error. The chain combines TRBV4-2 with TRBJ1-1; no clear D gene. CDR3 length: 16 residues. CDR1 is LGHNA, CDR2 YNFKEQ, per germline. Trimming stripped 0 bases from V and 5 bases from J, with 16 bases between. CDR3 DNA: TGTGCCAGCAGCCAAGATGGGCCTAGAAGTGGGACTGAAGCTTTCATT. As protein: CASSQDGPRSGTEAFI.

Notes on this clonotype: The junction shows a germline mismatch at one end, possibly a read error. This sequence joins TRBV29-1 and TRBJ2-1, with a possible D match to TRBD2 (6 bases). This CDR3 region has 13 residues. Germline CDR1 and CDR2: SQVTM and ANQGSEA. The CDR3, as DNA: TGCAGTGTTGTTGCGGGAATCTACAATGAGCAGTTCTTC. It yields the protein CSVVAGIYNEQFF.

This clonotype is a singleton in its sample. This may be a read error: a much more frequent sequence differs by one nucleotide. J is TRBJ1-5 and V is TRBV12-3 or TRBV12-4, with 9 bases lining up with TRBD1. With 4 bases clipped from V and 5 bases from J, the junction kept 6 bases outside the gene matches. This CDR3 contains 15 residues. In DNA form, the CDR3 reads TGTGCCAGCAGTTCCGCGGGACAGGGTGATCAGCCCCAGCATTTT. Translating gives CASSSAGQGDQPQHF.

In the case of this clonotype: A read error may account for a junction end that differs from germline. This sequence joins TRBV4-2 and TRBJ2-7; 13 bases align to TRBD2. The germline CDR1 and CDR2 sequences are LGHNA and YNFKEQ. This CDR3 has 15 residues. The CDR3: CASRNGLAGVDERYF. In DNA form, the CDR3 reads TGTGCCAGCAGGAACGGACTAGCGGGAGTGGATGAGCGGTACTTC.

In this sample, this clonotype turned up a few times. The chain joins TRBV6-2 or TRBV6-3 to TRBJ2-1; 12 positions agree with TRBD2. Trimming removed 5 bases from V and 3 bases from J; junction bases left unmatched: 8. CDR1 MNHEY and CDR2 SVGEGT come from the germline V gene. This CDR3 is 17 amino acids long. CDR3 residues: CASSLTTSGRIYNEQFF. CDR3 sequence (DNA): TGTGCCAGCAGTCTAACGACTAGCGGGAGAATCTACAATGAGCAGTTCTTC.

This clonotype was seen a few times. The chain recombines TRBV6-6 with TRBJ2-5, with TRBD1 matching over 8 bases. The CDR3 has 15 amino acids. The V segment lost 5 bases and the J segment 2 bases; nucleotides outside the gene matches: 7. Germline V CDR1 and CDR2: MNHNY, SVGAGI (reference sequence). The DNA of the CDR3 is TGTGCCAGCAGTCCAGCAAACAGGGGGCAAGAGACCCAGTACTTC. It yields the protein CASSPANRGQETQYF.

As concerns this clonotype: At one end, the junction sequence differs from germline, possibly due to a read error. CDR3 DNA: TGTACCAGCAGCTTGATGGGGACATCTCAGTATTTT. Its translation: CTSSLMGTSQYF. V is TRBV5-6 and J is TRBJ2-3; a possible D gene is TRBD1 (6 bases). There are 12 residues in the CDR3. Germline V gives CDR1 SGHDT, CDR2 YYEEEE.

In the case of this clonotype: A clone one base away is much larger, so this may be a read error. The chain's CDR3 is CASSQDVWGTGANVLTF. CDR3 nucleotides: TGTGCCAGCAGCCAAGATGTCTGGGGGACTGGGGCCAACGTCCTGACTTTC. V is TRBV4-2 and J is TRBJ2-6, with D possibly being TRBD1 or TRBD2 (5 bases each). CDR1 and CDR2 from the germline V gene are LGHNA and YNFKEQ. The V gene lost 0 bases and the J gene lost 2 bases, with 11 bases spanning the gap. The CDR3 is made up of 17 amino acids.

In the case of this clonotype: This sequence may be a read error, since a much larger clone differs from it by one base. This rearrangement joins TRBV29-1 to TRBJ2-1; TRBD1 matches 9 bases. Germline values: CDR1 SQVTM, CDR2 ANQGSEA. The junction had 2 bases not matched to a gene; V was cut back by 2 bases and J by 3 bases. The CDR3 has 14 amino acids. The CDR3 nucleotides read TGCAGCGTTGAATGGACAGGGGTCTACAATGAGCAGTTCTTC. Protein: CSVEWTGVYNEQFF.

The chain links TRBV6-2 or TRBV6-3 to TRBJ1-1, with D hard to call. The germline CDR1 and CDR2 sequences are MNHEY and SVGEGT. CDR3 size: 15 residues. The V end was cut by 6 bases, the J end by 11 bases, with 25 bases between. CDR3 sequence reads: CASRLLVHSNLEAFF. The CDR3, as DNA: TGTGCCAGCAGACTTTTGGTACATTCGAACCTTGAGGCTTTCTTT.

Of note for this clonotype: This clone may be a read error of a much larger clone one base away. The chain employs TRBV4-1 and TRBJ1-1; TRBD1 is a possible D gene (6 bases). Germline lookup yields CDR1 MGHRA and CDR2 YSYEKL. Trimming pared 4 bases from V and 10 bases from J, leaving 16 bases between. The length of the CDR3 is 13 residues. This CDR3 is CASSLHRASGAFF. The CDR3 DNA reads TGCGCCAGCAGCCTCCACAGGGCTTCTGGAGCTTTCTTT.

To note about this clonotype: A read error is possible here, since a much larger clone lies one base away. V is TRBV29-1 and J is TRBJ2-7; TRBD2 matches at 7 bases. Germline values: CDR1 SQVTM, CDR2 ANQGSEA. The CDR3 runs to 13 residues. The CDR3 sequence: CSVRSGSGYDQYF. As DNA, the CDR3 is TGCAGCGTTCGTAGCGGGTCCGGCTACGATCAGTACTTC.

The CDR3 sequence: CASSPGQGVYEQYF. Here the CDR3 DNA reads TGTGCCAGCAGTCCGGGACAGGGGGTCTACGAGCAGTACTTC. The V gene is TRBV6-6, the J gene TRBJ2-7; 11 bases align to TRBD1. Trimming took 5 bases from V and 3 from J; bases not matched to a gene: 3. Germline V gene sequence: CDR1 MNHNY, CDR2 SVGAGI (reference sequence). There are 14 residues in the CDR3.

This sequence joins TRBV20-1 and TRBJ1-4; D is uncertain. V lost 0 bases to trimming and J lost 0 bases, with 11 bases between them. CDR1 and CDR2 (germline): DFQATT, SNEGSKA (reference sequence). This CDR3 comprises 16 residues. The CDR3, as DNA: TGCAGTGCTAGAGATGAGCGGTTTGCAACTAATGAAAAACTGTTTTTT. This gives the protein CSARDERFATNEKLFF.

This clonotype appeared many times. The chain's CDR3 is CASSGQSHSPLHF. CDR3 nucleotide sequence: TGTGCCAGCAGCGGACAGTCTCATTCACCCCTCCACTTT. V gene TRBV12-3 or TRBV12-4 combines with J gene TRBJ1-6; perhaps TRBD1 as D (6 bases). This CDR3 has 13 residues. Trimming pared 6 bases from V and 8 bases from J, leaving 11 bases between.

About this clonotype: One base away lies a much larger clone, so this may be a sequencing read error. Likely a read error: the CDR3 ends without its conserved phenylalanine or tryptophan. The rearrangement joins TRBV12-3 or TRBV12-4 to TRBJ2-5, with 7 nucleotides matching TRBD2. CDR3 length: 16 amino acids. V lost 6 bases, J lost 5 bases, and 15 bases stayed unmatched. This chain's CDR3 is CASSMRLGAGFETQYL. DNA for the CDR3: TGTGCCAGCAGCATGAGACTAGGAGCGGGATTTGAGACCCAGTACTTA.

This chain joins TRBV13 and TRBJ2-1, with D possibly TRBD2 on 5 matching bases. Germline loops: CDR1 PRHDT, CDR2 FYEKMQ (reference sequence). This CDR3 has 15 amino acids. Trimming shortened V by 4 bases and J by 6 bases, and 16 bases separated the two germline ends. The CDR3 DNA is TGTGCCAGCAGCTCCCACTCTGGAGGTTCCAATGAGCAGTTCTTC. This gives the protein CASSSHSGGSNEQFF.

This clonotype has ten or more counts. The V call is TRBV29-1, the J call TRBJ1-5; tentatively, D is TRBD1 (5 bases). The V and J ends lost 4 bases and 3 bases respectively, with 7 bases between them. Per the germline V gene, CDR1 is SQVTM and CDR2 is ANQGSEA. The CDR3 loop spans 12 amino acids. CDR3: CSVGGDNQPQHF. The CDR3 bases are TGCAGCGTTGGAGGGGACAATCAGCCCCAGCATTTT.

This clonotype was observed at least ten times. The rearrangement links TRBV6-2 or TRBV6-3 to TRBJ2-7, with 9 positions matching TRBD2. The V gene's germline CDR1 is MNHEY and CDR2 SVGEGT. The CDR3 consists of 15 residues. J lost 3 bases, V lost 2 bases, and 5 bases had no gene match. In nucleotides, the CDR3 is TGTGCCAGCAGTTACGGCGGGAGGGACTACTACGAGCAGTACTTC. Translation: CASSYGGRDYYEQYF.

Turning to this clonotype: The CDR3 does not end in the conserved phenylalanine or tryptophan, so this is likely a read error. The chain combines TRBV10-3 with TRBJ2-7; 9 nucleotides match TRBD2. CDR3 length: 16 amino acids. Germline CDR1 is ENHRY and CDR2 is SYGVKD. V lost 0 bases and J lost 4; bases outside the gene matches: 7. CDR3 bases: TGTGCCATCAGTGAGTCATGGCGGGAGGGCCTTTACGAGCAGTACCTC. Translating it yields CAISESWREGLYEQYL.